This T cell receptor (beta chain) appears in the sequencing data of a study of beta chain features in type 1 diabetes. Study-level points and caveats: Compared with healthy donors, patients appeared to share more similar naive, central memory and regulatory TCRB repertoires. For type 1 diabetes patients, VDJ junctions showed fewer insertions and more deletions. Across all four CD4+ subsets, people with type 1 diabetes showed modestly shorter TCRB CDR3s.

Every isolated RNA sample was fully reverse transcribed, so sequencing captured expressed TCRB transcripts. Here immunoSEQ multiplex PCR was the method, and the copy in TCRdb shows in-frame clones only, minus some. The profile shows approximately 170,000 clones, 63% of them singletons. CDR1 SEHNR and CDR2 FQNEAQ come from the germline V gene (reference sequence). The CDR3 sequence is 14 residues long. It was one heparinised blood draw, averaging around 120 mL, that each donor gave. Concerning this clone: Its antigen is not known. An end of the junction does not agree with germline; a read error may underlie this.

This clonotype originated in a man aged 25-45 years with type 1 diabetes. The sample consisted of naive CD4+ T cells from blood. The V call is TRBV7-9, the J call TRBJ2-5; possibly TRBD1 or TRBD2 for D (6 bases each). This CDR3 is CASSPSRGAEAQYF. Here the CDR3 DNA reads TGTGCCAGCAGCCCCTCTAGGGGGGCAGAGGCCCAGTACTTC.